Listed here are 24 T cell receptor beta chains from one sample, sequenced in a study of beta chain features in type 1 diabetes (dated by TCRdb to the late 2010s). Libraries were constructed by the immunoSEQ multiplex PCR assay. The High Capacity cDNA Reverse Transcription Kit was used to reverse transcribe all of the isolated RNA, meaning that expressed TCRB transcripts were what got sequenced. TCRdb limited this immuneACCESS table to in-frame rearrangements with V and J called. A share of clones is missing; checked studies link under half to unresolved V genes, and the rest is unexplained. For this sample the table gives roughly 700,000 clones, of which roughly 12% were detected only once. Less than 0.025% of the sample is taken by the ten largest. The antigens of these receptors remain unknown. Here is what the overall study found, with its caveats: In all four CD4+ subsets, TCRB CDR3 length was moderately but significantly shorter in type 1 diabetes patients.

Sequencing was done on a sample of naive CD4+ T cells from blood. The cell subset or site label corresponds to: true naive CD4+ T cells. These receptors all come from a man aged 18 to 30 with type 1 diabetes.

This clone appeared a few times. The chain joins TRBV6-6 to TRBJ2-7, with 11 bases matching TRBD1. The CDR3 is 14 amino acids. With 7 bases clipped from V and 9 bases from J, the junction kept 11 bases outside the gene matches. In germline, CDR1 is MNHNY, CDR2 SVGAGI (reference sequence). The chain's CDR3 is CASTPRGQGGGQYF. The CDR3 region has the DNA TGTGCCAGCACCCCCCGGGGACAGGGGGGTGGGCAGTACTTC.

This clone was detected only a few times. The chain has TRBV27 and TRBJ2-1; 8 nucleotides agree with TRBD1. CDR1 and CDR2 (germline): MNHEY, SMNVEV (reference sequence). Trimming removed 3 bases from V and 9 bases from J; junction bases left unmatched: 16. The CDR3 spans 17 residues. The CDR3 bases are TGTGCCAGCAGTTTTCGCCCCGGGACAGGAGGGACAGGTGAGCAGTTCTTC. It yields the protein CASSFRPGTGGTGEQFF.

Comments on this clone: The sample has other DNA sequences that encode this CDR3 too. This chain uses TRBV29-1 with TRBJ1-2; possible D gene TRBD1, 5 bases. Germline-derived CDR1 and CDR2 are SQVTM and ANQGSEA. V lost 1 base and J lost 4, with 13 bases in between. CDR3 length: 14 amino acids. This CDR3 reads CSVEGQGVGYGYTF. The CDR3 DNA follows: TGCAGCGTTGAAGGGCAGGGAGTCGGCTATGGCTACACCTTC.

This clone was seen a handful of times. V gene TRBV19 combines with J gene TRBJ2-4; D gene ambiguous. V lost 4 bases, J lost 14 bases, and 12 bases lay in between. This CDR3 is built from 11 residues. CDR1 LNHDA and CDR2 SQIVND come from the germline V gene (reference sequence). CDR3 sequence reads: CASSTASIEYF. CDR3 coding DNA: TGTGCCAGTAGTACGGCCTCGATCGAGTACTTC. Looking up the rest from reference TRBV19 and TRBJ2-4 gives the full variable domain: DGGITQSPKYLFRKEGQNVTLSCEQNLNHDAMYWYRQDPGQGLRLIYYSQIVNDFQKGDIAEGYSVSREKKESFPLTVTSAQKNPTAFYLCASSTASIEYFGAGTRLSVL.

The rearrangement uses TRBV30 and TRBJ1-6; D perhaps matches TRBD1 (5 bases). The V gene lost 3 bases and the J gene lost 9 bases, with 15 bases spanning the gap. Looked up from germline, CDR1 is GTSNPN and CDR2 is SVGIG (reference sequence). The CDR3 has 14 amino acids. Here the CDR3 reads CAWRGRGDGSPLHF. The CDR3 DNA sequence: TGTGCCTGGAGGGGGAGAGGGGACGGTTCACCCCTCCACTTT.

This clone has only a few counts. The CDR3 protein is CASSYSQLSGNTIYF. Written as DNA, the CDR3 is TGTGCCAGCAGTTACTCGCAGCTCTCTGGAAACACCATATATTTT. V gene TRBV6-5 combines with J gene TRBJ1-3; D is uncertain. Trimming removed 0 bases from V and 0 bases from J, with 6 bases in between. CDR3 length: 15 residues. Germline lookup yields CDR1 MNHEY and CDR2 SVGAGI.

This clone was detected only a few times. The genes are TRBV6-6 and TRBJ2-1; the match to TRBD2 covers 14 bases. The length of the CDR3 is 16 residues. Trimming cost V 5 bases and J 4 bases; bases outside gene matches: 4. Germline assignment: CDR1 MNHNY and CDR2 SVGAGI (reference sequence). The CDR3 DNA is TGTGCCAGCAGTGCGACTAGCGGGGGGGCTTACAATGAGCAGTTCTTC. This translates into CASSATSGGAYNEQFF.

The chain is built from TRBV4-2 and TRBJ2-1; D is perhaps TRBD1 (6 bases). V gave up 0 bases and J gave up 6 bases, with 15 bases separating them. The CDR3 spans 16 residues. Germline V gene data show CDR1 as LGHNA and CDR2 as YNFKEQ. In nucleotides, the CDR3 is TGTGCCAGCAGCCAAGATTGGACAGTAGTGGGCAATGAGCAGTTCTTC. Translating it yields CASSQDWTVVGNEQFF.

The chain links TRBV6-5 to TRBJ2-2, with D tentatively TRBD1 or TRBD2 (6 bases each). From germline, CDR1 is MNHEY and CDR2 SVGAGI. Trimming took off 8 bases at V and 3 bases at J, with 13 bases between the two ends. The CDR3 extends over 14 amino acids. The CDR3 spells CASWPGADTGELFF. The CDR3 nucleotides read TGTGCCAGCTGGCCGGGGGCCGACACCGGGGAGCTGTTTTTT.

This clone occurred a few times. The J gene is TRBJ2-3, the V gene TRBV30, with 9 bases lining up with TRBD1. Germline CDR1 is GTSNPN and CDR2 is SVGIG (reference sequence). The CDR3 has 13 amino acids. Trimming cost V 6 bases and J 0 bases; bases outside gene matches: 1. This CDR3 reads CACGTGSTDTQYF. Written as DNA, the CDR3 is TGTGCCTGCGGGACAGGGAGCACAGATACGCAGTATTTT.

In nucleotides, the CDR3 is TGTGCCAGCAGCCGGTTGGGGAATCAGCCCCAGCATTTT. This encodes CASSRLGNQPQHF. The chain joins TRBV6-5 to TRBJ1-5; D is unclear. This CDR3 has 13 residues. With 6 bases removed from V and 4 bases from J, the gap between germline ends came to 10 bases. Germline assignment: CDR1 MNHEY and CDR2 SVGAGI.

This clone has more than one count but fewer than ten. The chain links TRBV27 to TRBJ1-2; D ambiguous. Germline V gene data show CDR1 as MNHEY and CDR2 as SMNVEV (reference sequence). The CDR3 loop spans 13 amino acids. Trimming left V 6 bases short and J 2 bases short, with 10 bases between. CDR3 DNA: TGTGCCAGCAGGCCAGATATGAACTATGGCTACACCTTC. Its translation: CASRPDMNYGYTF.

This chain connects TRBV5-1 to TRBJ2-3, with TRBD2 as a possible D gene (6 bases). CDR1 is SGHRS and CDR2 is YFSETQ in the germline V gene. This CDR3 has 14 amino acids. Trimming pared 0 bases from V and 9 bases from J, leaving 14 bases between. CDR3 DNA sequence: TGCGCCAGCAGCTTGGCCCAGGCTAGCGAGACGCAGTATTTT. Translating it yields CASSLAQASETQYF.

In this sample, this clone turned up a few times. The rearrangement joins TRBV10-3 to TRBJ2-2; D unclear. Germline lookup yields CDR1 ENHRY and CDR2 SYGVKD. The ends were cut back, 6 bases at V and 5 bases at J, with 16 bases in the middle. The CDR3 loop spans 15 amino acids. CDR3 protein: CAISPGPPGTGELFF. In DNA form, the CDR3 reads TGTGCCATCAGCCCGGGCCCCCCTGGTACCGGGGAGCTGTTTTTT.

This clone was detected a few times. The chain uses TRBV5-6 and TRBJ2-7, with TRBD1 matching 7 bases. The V gene's germline CDR1 is SGHDT and CDR2 YYEEEE. This CDR3 is 14 amino acids long. V trimming: 3 bases; J trimming: 4 bases; junction bases outside the gene matches: 7. Here the CDR3 DNA reads TGTGCCAGCAGCTATCAGCCGACAGGGTACGAGCAGTACTTC. Amino acid sequence: CASSYQPTGYEQYF.

This clone was seen more than once but under ten times. V and J are TRBV7-2 and TRBJ1-1, with D possibly being TRBD1 (6 bases). Trimming cost V 5 bases and J 8 bases, with 12 bases left between them. The length of the CDR3 is 12 residues. In germline, CDR1 is SGHTA, CDR2 FQGNSA. CDR3 in DNA: TGTGCCAGCAGCGTACAGGGCTTCGAAGCTTTCTTT. Translating it yields CASSVQGFEAFF.

V and J are TRBV11-3 and TRBJ2-1; D is perhaps TRBD2 (5 bases). The CDR3 has 13 amino acids. Germline CDR1 and CDR2: SGHNT and YENEEA. V was shortened by 0 bases and J by 8 bases, with 8 bases between the two germline ends. In nucleotides, the CDR3 is TGTGCCAGCAGCTTAGAGGACTCCTATGAGCAGTTCTTC. It codes for CASSLEDSYEQFF. The full variable domain, with the rest looked up from reference TRBV11-3 and TRBJ2-1, is EAGVVQSPRYKIIEKKQPVAFWCNPISGHNTLYWYLQNLGQGPELLIRYENEEAVDDSQLPKDRFSAERLKGVDSTLKIQPAELGDSAVYLCASSLEDSYEQFFGPGTRLTVL.

This clone was detected only once. This same CDR3 is encoded by further DNA sequences in the sample. V usage is TRBV5-4 and J usage is TRBJ2-3; 12 nucleotides line up with TRBD2. This CDR3 is built from 17 residues. Germline CDR1 and CDR2: SGHNT and YYREEE (reference sequence). V lost 0 bases, J lost 1 base, and 3 bases stayed unmatched. CDR3 sequence (DNA): TGTGCCAGCAGCTTGGCGAGACTAGCGGGGGGCACAGATACGCAGTATTTT. Translation gives CASSLARLAGGTDTQYF.

V gene TRBV7-2 combines with J gene TRBJ2-3, with D unresolved. V was trimmed by 0 bases and J by 4 bases, leaving 8 bases between them. This CDR3 is built from 14 residues. Germline CDR1 and CDR2: SGHTA and FQGNSA. For the CDR3, the DNA is TGTGCCAGCAGCTTAGCAGGGTTGGCAGATACGCAGTATTTT. As protein: CASSLAGLADTQYF.

The chain couples TRBV7-8 to TRBJ2-6; tentatively, D is TRBD1 (5 bases). Trimming pared 2 bases from V and 2 bases from J, leaving 13 bases between. Germline values: CDR1 SGHVS, CDR2 FQNEAQ. The CDR3 extends over 17 amino acids. The CDR3 sequence: CASSLQTTAPGANVLTF. CDR3 DNA: TGTGCCAGCAGCTTACAAACGACAGCACCTGGGGCCAACGTCCTGACTTTC. The variable domain in full, completed from reference TRBV7-8 and TRBJ2-6, reads GAGVSQSPRYKVAKRGQDVALRCDPISGHVSLFWYQQALGQGPEFLTYFQNEAQLDKSGLPSDRFFAERPEGSVSTLKIQRTQQEDSAVYLCASSLQTTAPGANVLTFGAGSRLTVL.

This clone was seen more than once but under ten times. V and J are TRBV9 and TRBJ2-7; TRBD1 aligns across 9 bases. Looked up from germline, CDR1 is SGDLS and CDR2 is YYNGEE. V gave up 4 bases and J gave up 5 bases; unmatched junction bases: 7. This CDR3 is built from 14 residues. CDR3 DNA: TGTGCCAGCAGCCCGGGACAGGGTAACAACGAGCAGTACTTC. This sequence encodes CASSPGQGNNEQYF.

This chain links TRBV27 with TRBJ2-3, with D possibly TRBD2 on 6 matching bases. The germline CDR1 and CDR2 sequences are MNHEY and SMNVEV (reference sequence). The CDR3 is 15 amino acids. The V gene lost 3 bases and the J gene lost 4 bases, with 14 bases spanning the gap. CDR3 loop: CASSLEGRRADTQYF. CDR3 DNA sequence: TGTGCCAGCAGTTTGGAGGGACGTCGGGCAGATACGCAGTATTTT.

This clone was seen only a few times. The CDR3 does not end in the conserved phenylalanine or tryptophan, so this is likely a read error. The DNA is left out, because the CDR3 cannot be placed on it with certainty; the CDR3 is given as TCRdb lists it. This CDR3 reads CSVEEWGGQGIY. The chain links TRBV29-1 to TRBJ1-2; the table names TRBD1, a call not compared with the DNA. Germline loops: CDR1 SQVTM, CDR2 ANQGSEA. Both ends counted, the CDR3 spans 12 residues.

V is TRBV15 and J is TRBJ2-5; 7 bases agree with TRBD1. The J segment lost 2 bases and the V segment lost 8 bases, leaving 5 bases of the junction unmatched. Germline CDR1 reads LNHNV; CDR2 reads YYDKDF (reference sequence). This CDR3 is 13 amino acids long. CDR3 loop: CATGTASQETQYF. The CDR3 DNA reads TGTGCCACCGGGACAGCTTCGCAAGAGACCCAGTACTTC.